This T cell receptor (beta chain) was profiled in a study of cytotoxic CD8 clonotypes in ibrutinib-treated CLL. Study background: Partial responses numbered some 25 and complete responses 2; after a median about 68 months, about 14 stayed remitted and 12 progressed. Patients gave response samples after a median around 11 months of treatment, range 6 to 36. Study-level points and caveats: Public clonotypes were uncommon and contracted or stayed stable on treatment.

Assay used: immunoSEQ multiplex PCR; TCRdb lists only in-frame clones, some missing. The table shows over 100,000 clones, with 55% to 75% occurring only once. Libraries of TCR beta were made from around 2.1 micrograms of genomic DNA that came from cryopreserved PBMCs. CDR1 and CDR2 (germline): DFQATT, SNEGSKA (reference sequence). The CDR3 contains 11 residues. Between the trimmed V and J ends, which lost 6 bases and 14 bases, there was a span of 14 bases. This clone showed up many times. Antigen: not known. V usage is TRBV20-1 and J usage is TRBJ1-6; D gene unclear. The sequences come from PBMCs, collected after 24 months of ibrutinib treatment. The clonotype was recovered from a human donor with chronic lymphocytic leukemia. The CDR3 loop is CSASDQATLHF. The DNA for the CDR3 is TGCAGTGCCTCGGACCAGGCCACCCTCCACTTT.